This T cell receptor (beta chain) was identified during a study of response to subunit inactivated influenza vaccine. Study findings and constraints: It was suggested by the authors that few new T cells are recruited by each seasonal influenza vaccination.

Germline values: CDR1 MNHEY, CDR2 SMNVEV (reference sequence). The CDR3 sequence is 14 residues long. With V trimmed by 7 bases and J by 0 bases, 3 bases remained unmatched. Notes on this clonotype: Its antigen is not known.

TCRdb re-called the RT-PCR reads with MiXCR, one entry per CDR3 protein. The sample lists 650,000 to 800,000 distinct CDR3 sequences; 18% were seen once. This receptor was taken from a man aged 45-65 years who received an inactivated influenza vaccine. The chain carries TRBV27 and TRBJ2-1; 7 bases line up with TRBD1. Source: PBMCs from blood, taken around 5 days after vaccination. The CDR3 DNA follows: TGTGCCAGCAATCGACAGGGCTCCTACAATGAGCAGTTCTTC. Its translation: CASNRQGSYNEQFF.